The 22 T cell receptor beta chains in this list originate from one sample, sequenced in a study of regulatory dendritic cells for organ transplantation. No antigen has been assigned to these receptors. Sorted subsets were CFSE-labeled and cultured around five days with allogeneic dendritic cells. The repertoire was sequenced with immunoSEQ multiplex PCR; TCRdb's copy has only in-frame clones and lacks some. In the table there are about 12,000 clones, roughly 90% of which are singletons. Specimen: naive CD8+ T cells from blood cultured with regulatory dendritic cells. Subset reported: CD45RA+ naive T cells. The receptors derive from a human donor in good health.

V is TRBV7-8 and J is TRBJ2-7; D possibly corresponds to TRBD2 (5 bases). The CDR3 has 15 residues. Trimming shortened V by 5 bases and J by 3 bases, and 17 bases separated the two germline ends. The germline V gene encodes CDR1 SGHVS and CDR2 FQNEAQ. The CDR3 coding sequence is TGTGCCAGCAGCCCCGAGGGTTGGTCGGACTACGAGCAGTACTTC. Translated, it gives CASSPEGWSDYEQYF.

This chain joins TRBV7-9 and TRBJ2-1, with no clear D. Per the germline V gene, CDR1 is SEHNR and CDR2 is FQNEAQ (reference sequence). The CDR3 runs 14 residues. V lost 8 bases, J lost 7 bases, and 18 bases lay in between. For the CDR3, the DNA is TGTGCCAGCTCAGATGATTGGGGAAGAAATGAGCAGTTCTTC. Amino acid sequence: CASSDDWGRNEQFF.

This clone was counted only a few times. The chain couples TRBV9 to TRBJ1-1; D remains unclear. The V and J ends lost 0 bases and 2 bases respectively, with 5 bases between them. The CDR3 loop spans 13 amino acids. Germline V CDR1 and CDR2: SGDLS, YYNGEE. DNA of the CDR3: TGTGCCAGCAGCGTAGTGACCAACACTGAAGCTTTCTTT. This encodes CASSVVTNTEAFF.

The chain is built from TRBV7-6 and TRBJ2-2, with D perhaps TRBD1 (6 bases). CDR1 is SGHVS, CDR2 FNYEAQ, per germline. The CDR3 length is 16 residues. V was pared by 3 bases and J by 6 bases, with 17 bases between. The CDR3 bases are TGTGCCAGCAGCTTTATAGTACCAGGGGCGGCCGGGGAGCTGTTTTTT. As protein: CASSFIVPGAAGELFF.

V gene TRBV7-9 combines with J gene TRBJ1-4; D is unclear. The germline CDR1 and CDR2 sequences are SEHNR and FQNEAQ (reference sequence). The V end lost 1 base, the J end lost 7 bases, and 10 bases lay between the germline ends. The CDR3 runs to 14 residues. Here the CDR3 DNA reads TGTGCCAGCAGCTTAGTCCTTGGTGGTGAAAAACTGTTTTTT. Residues: CASSLVLGGEKLFF.

The genes are TRBV5-4 and TRBJ1-1; the D is unclear. The CDR3 sequence is 12 residues long. Germline loops: CDR1 SGHNT, CDR2 YYREEE (reference sequence). With 4 bases removed from V and 1 base from J, the gap between germline ends came to 5 bases. The CDR3 is CASSRTNTEAFF. The CDR3 DNA follows: TGTGCCAGCAGCCGTACGAACACTGAAGCTTTCTTT. Full variable domain (rest looked up from reference TRBV5-4 and TRBJ1-1): ETGVTQSPTHLIKTRGQQVTLRCSSQSGHNTVSWYQQALGQGPQFIFQYYREEENGRGNFPPRFSGLQFPNYSSELNVNALELDDSALYLCASSRTNTEAFFGQGTRLTVV.

The V gene is TRBV19, the J gene TRBJ1-5; 11 positions agree with TRBD1. In germline, CDR1 is LNHDA, CDR2 SQIVND (reference sequence). The junction had 2 bases not matched to a gene; V was cut back by 3 bases and J by 4 bases. This CDR3 has 15 amino acids. DNA for the CDR3: TGTGCCAGTAGTATCGGGACAGGGGGGAATCAGCCCCAGCATTTT. Translated: CASSIGTGGNQPQHF. The variable domain in full, completed from reference TRBV19 and TRBJ1-5, reads DGGITQSPKYLFRKEGQNVTLSCEQNLNHDAMYWYRQDPGQGLRLIYYSQIVNDFQKGDIAEGYSVSREKKESFPLTVTSAQKNPTAFYLCASSIGTGGNQPQHFGDGTRLSIL.

This clone appeared once. V and J are TRBV9 and TRBJ2-1; tentatively, D is TRBD2 (7 bases). The ends were cut back, 2 bases at V and 8 bases at J, with 17 bases in the middle. Germline values: CDR1 SGDLS, CDR2 YYNGEE. This CDR3 contains 15 residues. The CDR3 reads CASSVSGGPGDEQFF. The CDR3 DNA follows: TGTGCCAGCAGCGTCTCCGGGGGGCCGGGTGATGAGCAGTTCTTC.

The chain carries TRBV4-1 and TRBJ2-7, with D possibly being TRBD1 (5 bases). Trimming pared 3 bases from V and 2 bases from J, leaving 14 bases between. The CDR3 sequence is 15 residues long. Germline V gene data show CDR1 as MGHRA and CDR2 as YSYEKL. The chain's CDR3 is CASSQGPNPTYEQYF. CDR3 nucleotides: TGCGCCAGCAGCCAGGGGCCCAACCCGACCTACGAGCAGTACTTC.

The CDR3 is CASTLGGRETDTQYF. The CDR3 nucleotides are TGTGCCAGCACCTTAGGAGGTCGGGAAACAGATACGCAGTATTTT. This chain links TRBV9 with TRBJ2-3; D is perhaps TRBD2 (5 bases). V lost 6 bases and J lost 3, with 17 bases in between. The CDR3 extends over 15 amino acids. In germline, CDR1 is SGDLS, CDR2 YYNGEE.

In its sample, this clone was seen once. The chain uses TRBV9 and TRBJ2-5; 9 bases are shared with TRBD1. The length of the CDR3 is 16 residues. CDR1 is SGDLS and CDR2 is YYNGEE in the germline V gene. J lost 2 bases, V lost 0 bases, and 5 bases had no gene match. The CDR3 loop reads CASSVEDRGLQETQYF. As DNA, the CDR3 is TGTGCCAGCAGCGTAGAGGACAGGGGCCTTCAAGAGACCCAGTACTTC.

This chain connects TRBV19 to TRBJ2-1; D remains unclear. The length of the CDR3 is 11 residues. Germline V gene data show CDR1 as LNHDA and CDR2 as SQIVND (reference sequence). V gave up 5 bases and J gave up 7 bases, with 6 bases separating them. The CDR3 sequence is CASSYANEQFF. In DNA form, the CDR3 reads TGTGCCAGTAGTTACGCTAATGAGCAGTTCTTC.

V is TRBV19 and J is TRBJ2-1; D is ambiguous. The V end was cut by 3 bases, the J end by 4 bases, with 13 bases between. Germline lookup yields CDR1 LNHDA and CDR2 SQIVND (reference sequence). This CDR3 is 15 amino acids long. The DNA of the CDR3 is TGTGCCAGTAGTATTGAGGCGCGACCGTACAATGAGCAGTTCTTC. It is translated as CASSIEARPYNEQFF.

This chain links TRBV28 with TRBJ2-7; 9 positions agree with TRBD1. The J segment lost 6 bases and the V segment lost 6 bases, leaving 9 bases of the junction unmatched. This CDR3 has 14 residues. The germline CDR1 and CDR2 sequences are MDHEN and SYDVKM. The DNA for the CDR3 is TGTGCCAGCAGCCCCGGGACAGGGAACATCGAGCAGTACTTC. It is translated as CASSPGTGNIEQYF.

The chain employs TRBV28 and TRBJ2-7; the match to TRBD1 covers 7 bases. V dropped 5 bases and J dropped 3; count of bases not matched to a gene: 7. CDR3 size: 14 residues. Germline CDR1 is MDHEN and CDR2 is SYDVKM. The CDR3 DNA follows: TGTGCCAGCAGTCTTACCGGGACAGACTACGAGCAGTACTTC. Its protein product is CASSLTGTDYEQYF.

This sequence joins TRBV11-2 and TRBJ1-2, with unresolved D. Germline CDR1 is SGHAT and CDR2 is FQNNGV. The CDR3 loop spans 15 amino acids. Trimming left V 1 base short and J 3 bases short, with 12 bases between. This CDR3 reads CASSLGQTMYYGYTF. In nucleotides, the CDR3 is TGTGCCAGCAGCTTAGGGCAGACAATGTACTATGGCTACACCTTC.

The chain carries TRBV4-2 and TRBJ2-2; unclear D gene. Germline CDR1 LGHNA, CDR2 YNFKEQ. With 4 bases removed from V and 1 base from J, the gap between germline ends came to 7 bases. The CDR3 consists of 14 residues. The CDR3 DNA reads TGTGCCAGCAGCCTTCAGGAGAACACCGGGGAGCTGTTTTTT. Encoded protein: CASSLQENTGELFF.

The rearrangement links TRBV6-1 to TRBJ1-2; D gene unclear. Trimming removed 1 base from V and 6 bases from J, with 9 bases in between. Germline V gives CDR1 MNHNS, CDR2 SASEGT. CDR3 length: 13 amino acids. The CDR3 sequence: CASSEGVWDGYTF. The CDR3 DNA reads TGTGCCAGCAGTGAAGGGGTTTGGGATGGCTACACCTTC.

The rearrangement joins TRBV7-9 to TRBJ2-7, with TRBD2 matching 7 bases. Trimming took 2 bases from V and 1 from J; bases not matched to a gene: 5. The CDR3 loop spans 15 amino acids. The germline V gene has CDR1 SEHNR and CDR2 FQNEAQ (reference sequence). The DNA for the CDR3 is TGTGCCAGCAGCTTAAGCCTAGCGGAGTCCTACGAGCAGTACTTC. Its protein is CASSLSLAESYEQYF. The entire variable domain, with the rest obtained from reference TRBV7-9 and TRBJ2-7, is as follows: DTGVSQNPRHKITKRGQNVTFRCDPISEHNRLYWYRQTLGQGPEFLTYFQNEAQLEKSRLLSDRFSAERPKGSFSTLEIQRTEQGDSAMYLCASSLSLAESYEQYFGPGTRLTVT.

CDR3 residues: CAWNGGQNHYEQYF. As DNA, the CDR3 is TGTGCCTGGAACGGGGGCCAGAACCACTACGAGCAGTACTTC. The V and J genes are TRBV30 and TRBJ2-7; D could derive from TRBD1 or TRBD2 (6 bases each). V was clipped by 4 bases and J by 3 bases, with 16 bases between them. The CDR3 spans 14 residues. The V gene's germline CDR1 is GTSNPN and CDR2 SVGIG (reference sequence).

J is TRBJ1-5 and V is TRBV28, with a possible D match to TRBD1 (6 bases). The CDR3 is made up of 14 amino acids. CDR1 MDHEN and CDR2 SYDVKM come from the germline V gene. V dropped 6 bases and J dropped 1 base, with 10 bases sitting between them. In DNA form, the CDR3 reads TGTGCCAGCAGGCCAGGGGCGAGCAATCAGCCCCAGCATTTT. Its protein product is CASRPGASNQPQHF.

The chain combines TRBV9 with TRBJ2-2, with D perhaps given as TRBD1 or TRBD2 (5 bases each). The germline V gene encodes CDR1 SGDLS and CDR2 YYNGEE. The length of the CDR3 is 15 residues. Trimming stripped 4 bases from V and 2 bases from J, with 12 bases between. The CDR3 is CASSTRDGNTGELFF. In nucleotides, the CDR3 is TGTGCCAGCAGCACCCGGGACGGCAACACCGGGGAGCTGTTTTTT.